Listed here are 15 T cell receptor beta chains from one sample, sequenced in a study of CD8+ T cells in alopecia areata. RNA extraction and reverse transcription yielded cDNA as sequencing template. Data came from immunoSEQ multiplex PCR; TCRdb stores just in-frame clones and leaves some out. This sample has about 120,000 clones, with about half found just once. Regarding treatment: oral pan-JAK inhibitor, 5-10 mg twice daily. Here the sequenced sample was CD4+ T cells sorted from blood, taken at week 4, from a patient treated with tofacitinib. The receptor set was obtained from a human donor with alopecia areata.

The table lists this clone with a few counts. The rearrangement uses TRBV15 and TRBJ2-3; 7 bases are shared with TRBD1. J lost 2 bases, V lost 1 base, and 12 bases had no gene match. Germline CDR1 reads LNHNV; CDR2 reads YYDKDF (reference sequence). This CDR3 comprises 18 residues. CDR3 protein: CATSRGGTAGAFTDTQYF. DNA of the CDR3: TGTGCCACCAGCAGAGGAGGGACAGCAGGGGCCTTCACAGATACGCAGTATTTT.

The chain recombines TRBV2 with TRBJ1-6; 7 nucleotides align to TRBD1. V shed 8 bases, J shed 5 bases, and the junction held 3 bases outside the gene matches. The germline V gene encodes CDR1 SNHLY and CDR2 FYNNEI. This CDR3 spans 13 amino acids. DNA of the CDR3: TGTGCCAGCGCGGGACAGAATAATTCACCCCTCCACTTT. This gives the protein CASAGQNNSPLHF.

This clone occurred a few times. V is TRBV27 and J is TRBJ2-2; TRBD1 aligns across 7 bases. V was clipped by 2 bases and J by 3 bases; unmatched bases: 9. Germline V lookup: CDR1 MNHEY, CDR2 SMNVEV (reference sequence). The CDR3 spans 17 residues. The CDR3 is CASSLSRGRTDTGELFF. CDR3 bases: TGTGCCAGCAGTTTAAGTAGGGGGCGAACGGACACCGGGGAGCTGTTTTTT.

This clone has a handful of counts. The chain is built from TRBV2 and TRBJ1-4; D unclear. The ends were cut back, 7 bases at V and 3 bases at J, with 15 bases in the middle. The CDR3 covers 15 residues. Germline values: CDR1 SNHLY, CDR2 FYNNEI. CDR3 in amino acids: CASTPIQSANEKLFF. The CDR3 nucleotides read TGTGCCAGCACCCCGATACAGTCAGCTAATGAAAAACTGTTTTTT.

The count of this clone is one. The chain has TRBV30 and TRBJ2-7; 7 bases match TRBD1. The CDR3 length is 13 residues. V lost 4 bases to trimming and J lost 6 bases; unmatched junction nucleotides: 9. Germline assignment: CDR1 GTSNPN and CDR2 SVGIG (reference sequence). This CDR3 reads CAWTRQGRGEQYF. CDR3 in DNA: TGTGCCTGGACCAGACAGGGTCGGGGCGAGCAGTACTTC.

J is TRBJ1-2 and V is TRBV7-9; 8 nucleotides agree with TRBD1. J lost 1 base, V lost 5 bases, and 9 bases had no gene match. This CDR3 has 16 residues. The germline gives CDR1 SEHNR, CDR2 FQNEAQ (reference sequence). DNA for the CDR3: TGTGCCAGCAGCCAGGGGGCAGGGTTCTATAACTATGGCTACACCTTC. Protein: CASSQGAGFYNYGYTF.

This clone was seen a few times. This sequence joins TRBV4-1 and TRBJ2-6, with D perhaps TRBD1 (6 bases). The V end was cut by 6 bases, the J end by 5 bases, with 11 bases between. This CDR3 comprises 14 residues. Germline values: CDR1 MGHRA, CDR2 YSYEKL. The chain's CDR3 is CASRIDRRANVLTF. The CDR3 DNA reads TGCGCCAGCAGGATCGACAGGCGGGCCAACGTCCTGACTTTC.

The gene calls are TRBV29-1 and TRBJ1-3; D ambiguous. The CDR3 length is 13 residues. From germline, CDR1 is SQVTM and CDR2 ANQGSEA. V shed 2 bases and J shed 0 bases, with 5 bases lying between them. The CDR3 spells CSVEHRSGNTIYF. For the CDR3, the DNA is TGCAGCGTTGAACATCGCTCTGGAAACACCATATATTTT.

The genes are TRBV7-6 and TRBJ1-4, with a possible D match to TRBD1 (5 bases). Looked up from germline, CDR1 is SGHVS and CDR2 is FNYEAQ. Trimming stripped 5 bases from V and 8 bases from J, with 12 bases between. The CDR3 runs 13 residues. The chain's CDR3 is CASSTQAREKLFF. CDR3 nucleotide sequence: TGTGCCAGCAGCACACAGGCACGGGAAAAACTGTTTTTT. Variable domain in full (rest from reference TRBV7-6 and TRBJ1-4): GAGVSQSPRYKVTKRGQDVALRCDPISGHVSLYWYRQALGQGPEFLTYFNYEAQQDKSGLPNDRFSAERPEGSISTLTIQRTEQRDSAMYRCASSTQAREKLFFGSGTQLSVL.

CDR3 amino acids: CASSPIGYYQETQYF. CDR3 bases: TGTGCCAGCAGCCCCATTGGATACTACCAAGAGACCCAGTACTTC. This rearrangement joins TRBV7-2 to TRBJ2-5; D is ambiguous. In germline, CDR1 is SGHTA, CDR2 FQGNSA. V was pared by 5 bases and J by 0 bases, with 13 bases between. The CDR3 consists of 15 residues.

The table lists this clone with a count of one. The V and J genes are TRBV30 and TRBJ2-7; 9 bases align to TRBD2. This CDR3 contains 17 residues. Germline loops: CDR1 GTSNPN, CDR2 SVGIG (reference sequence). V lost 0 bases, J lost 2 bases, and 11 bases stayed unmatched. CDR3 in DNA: TGTGCCTGGAGTGTAAGGCGGCTAGCGGGGCTTACCTACGAGCAGTACTTC. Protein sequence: CAWSVRRLAGLTYEQYF. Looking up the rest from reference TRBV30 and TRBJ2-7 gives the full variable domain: SQTIHQWPATLVQPVGSPLSLECTVEGTSNPNLYWYRQAAGRGLQLLFYSVGIGQISSEVPQNLSASRPQDRQFILSSKKLLLSDSGFYLCAWSVRRLAGLTYEQYFGPGTRLTVT.

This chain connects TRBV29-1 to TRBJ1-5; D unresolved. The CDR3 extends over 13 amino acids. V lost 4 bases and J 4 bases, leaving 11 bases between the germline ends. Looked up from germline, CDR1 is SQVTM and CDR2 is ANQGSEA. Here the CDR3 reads CSVADTYNQPQHF. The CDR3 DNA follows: TGCAGCGTTGCAGACACCTATAATCAGCCCCAGCATTTT.

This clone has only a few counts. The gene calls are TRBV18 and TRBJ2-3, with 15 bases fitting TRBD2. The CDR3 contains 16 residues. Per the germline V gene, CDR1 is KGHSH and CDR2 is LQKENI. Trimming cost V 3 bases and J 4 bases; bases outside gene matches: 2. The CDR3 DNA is TGTGCCAGCTCACCGGGACTAGCGGGGGGCCCAGATACGCAGTATTTT. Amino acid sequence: CASSPGLAGGPDTQYF.

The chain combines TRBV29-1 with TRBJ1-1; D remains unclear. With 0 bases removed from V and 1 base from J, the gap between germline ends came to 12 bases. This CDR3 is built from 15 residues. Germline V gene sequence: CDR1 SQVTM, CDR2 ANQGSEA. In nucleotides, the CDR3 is TGCAGCGTTGAAGATGGCGTGCCTTCGAACACTGAAGCTTTCTTT. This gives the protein CSVEDGVPSNTEAFF.

CDR3 sequence: CSVGQESNSPLHF. Here the CDR3 DNA reads TGCAGCGTTGGGCAGGAGTCAAATTCACCCCTCCACTTT. The rearrangement uses TRBV29-1 and TRBJ1-6; D is ambiguous. V dropped 4 bases and J dropped 7 bases, with 11 bases sitting between them. Germline CDR1 reads SQVTM; CDR2 reads ANQGSEA. The CDR3 spans 13 residues.